These 21 T cell receptor beta chains share one sample of origin, sequenced in a study of OX40 agonist ivuxolimab in advanced cancers. TCRdb's table, derived via immunoSEQ multiplex PCR, lists solely in-frame clones and lacks some. In the table there are more than 15,000 clones, around 74% of which are singletons. The sample here was CD4+ or CD8+ T cells sorted from blood, taken in a trial of the OX40 agonist ivuxolimab. The receptors stem from an adult with an advanced solid tumor such as melanoma, head and neck, liver or kidney cancer.

The chain has TRBV16 and TRBJ1-1, with a tentative D call TRBD1 (5 bases). CDR3 length equals 18 residues. Germline V gene sequence: CDR1 KGHSY, CDR2 FQNENV. V was cut by 0 bases and J by 1 base, with 18 bases left in between. Here the CDR3 reads CASSQSGVSKEGNTEAFF. CDR3 bases: TGTGCCAGCAGCCAATCGGGGGTTTCGAAGGAGGGGAACACTGAAGCTTTCTTT. Variable domain in full (rest from reference TRBV16 and TRBJ1-1): GEEVAQTPKHLVRGEGQKAKLYCAPIKGHSYVFWYQQVLKNEFKFLISFQNENVFDETGMPKERFSAKCLPNSPCSLEIQATKLEDSAVYFCASSQSGVSKEGNTEAFFGQGTRLTVV.

This clone was seen a single time. The chain joins TRBV2 to TRBJ1-1; tentative D call: TRBD1 (6 bases). Germline-derived CDR1 and CDR2 are SNHLY and FYNNEI. The V gene lost 0 bases and the J gene lost 1 base, with 9 bases spanning the gap. The CDR3 is 15 amino acids. CDR3 region: CASSEAGQSNTEAFF. The DNA of the CDR3 is TGTGCCAGCAGTGAAGCCGGACAGTCGAACACTGAAGCTTTCTTT.

This clone was seen just once. The chain has TRBV29-1 and TRBJ2-1; possible D gene TRBD1, 7 bases. Germline-derived CDR1 and CDR2 are SQVTM and ANQGSEA. The V gene lost 1 base and the J gene lost 8 bases, with 18 bases spanning the gap. This CDR3 has 15 amino acids. The DNA for the CDR3 is TGCAGCGTTGAAGGTGGAGGGGGCGGAATAGATGAGCAGTTCTTC. Translated: CSVEGGGGGIDEQFF.

This chain connects TRBV4-1 to TRBJ2-7; a weak D match, TRBD2 (6 bases). Germline-derived CDR1 and CDR2 are MGHRA and YSYEKL. The V gene lost 5 bases and the J gene lost 1 base, with 18 bases spanning the gap. CDR3 length: 16 residues. The CDR3 DNA follows: TGCGCCAGCAGCGGGGAATACGGGACTCTATCCTACGAGCAGTACTTC. This sequence encodes CASSGEYGTLSYEQYF.

This rearrangement joins TRBV29-1 to TRBJ2-1, with D possibly matching TRBD1 (6 bases). Trimming took 3 bases from V and 4 from J, leaving 7 bases between them. This CDR3 is built from 12 residues. Germline loops: CDR1 SQVTM, CDR2 ANQGSEA. The CDR3 loop is CSVEGAYNEQFF. Written as DNA, the CDR3 is TGCAGCGTTGAGGGGGCTTACAATGAGCAGTTCTTC.

This clone was detected only a few times. The chain combines TRBV2 with TRBJ2-7; D gene ambiguous. The germline V and J ends were trimmed by 4 bases and 3 bases, with 4 bases remaining between them. This CDR3 has 11 residues. CDR1 is SNHLY and CDR2 is FYNNEI in the germline V gene. As DNA, the CDR3 is TGTGCCAGCAGTGCGAGCTACGAGCAGTACTTC. It translates to CASSASYEQYF.

This chain links TRBV28 with TRBJ1-1; D may be TRBD1 (5 bases). Germline V gene sequence: CDR1 MDHEN, CDR2 SYDVKM. V dropped 2 bases and J dropped 3 bases, with 13 bases sitting between them. This CDR3 has 15 amino acids. CDR3 coding DNA: TGTGCCAGCAGTTTAGTGGGGGAAAGGGACACTGAAGCTTTCTTT. This encodes CASSLVGERDTEAFF.

This sequence joins TRBV2 and TRBJ1-5, with 8 bases that match TRBD1. The V gene end was trimmed by 7 bases and the J gene end by 7 bases; junction bases not matched to a gene: 9. The CDR3 is 14 amino acids. Germline V lookup: CDR1 SNHLY, CDR2 FYNNEI. CDR3 in amino acids: CASNMDRDWQPQHF. Here the CDR3 DNA reads TGTGCCAGCAACATGGACAGGGATTGGCAGCCCCAGCATTTT.

The genes are TRBV5-1 and TRBJ2-1; D call uncertain. Germline V lookup: CDR1 SGHRS, CDR2 YFSETQ. The CDR3 length is 12 residues. With 0 bases removed from V and 7 bases from J, the gap between germline ends came to 5 bases. For the CDR3, the DNA is TGCGCCAGCAGCTTGGCGGTGAATGAGCAGTTCTTC. Protein: CASSLAVNEQFF.

The chain joins TRBV2 to TRBJ2-5; D is perhaps TRBD2 (5 bases). The J call could be wrong; TRBJ2-7 is a better fit for the DNA end. Germline CDR1 and CDR2: SNHLY and FYNNEI. This CDR3 is 15 amino acids long. The CDR3 sequence is CASSDPDRGSYEQYF. The CDR3 bases are TGTGCCAGCAGTGACCCGGATCGGGGCTCCTACGAGCAGTACTTC.

The gene calls are TRBV6-5 and TRBJ2-7, with D perhaps TRBD1 (6 bases). This CDR3 is 16 amino acids long. CDR1 and CDR2 (germline): MNHEY, SVGAGI. The V end was cut by 0 bases, the J end by 1 base, with 13 bases between. The CDR3, as DNA: TGTGCCAGCAGTTACTCGACCGGGACATCGTCCTACGAGCAGTACTTC. Translating it yields CASSYSTGTSSYEQYF.

CDR3: CASSLEAESWGYGYTF. CDR3 in DNA: TGTGCCAGCAGTTTAGAGGCGGAAAGTTGGGGCTATGGCTACACCTTC. The V call is TRBV28, the J call TRBJ1-2, with unresolved D. The CDR3 is 16 amino acids. Germline lookup yields CDR1 MDHEN and CDR2 SYDVKM. Trimming removed 2 bases from V and 4 bases from J, with 17 bases in between.

The chain has TRBV6-5 and TRBJ2-3; D uncertain. Germline V gene sequence: CDR1 MNHEY, CDR2 SVGAGI. The CDR3 consists of 13 residues. Trimming removed 5 bases at V and 0 bases at J, with 6 bases between. The CDR3 nucleotides are TGTGCCAGCAGTCCCCTGAGCACAGATACGCAGTATTTT. The encoded protein is CASSPLSTDTQYF.

The chain joins TRBV7-2 to TRBJ1-3; D call uncertain. V lost 1 base and J 0 bases, leaving 7 bases between the germline ends. This CDR3 is 15 amino acids long. Germline V lookup: CDR1 SGHTA, CDR2 FQGNSA. Here the CDR3 DNA reads TGTGCCAGCAGCTTAGGCTGGTCCTCTGGAAACACCATATATTTT. Translated, it gives CASSLGWSSGNTIYF.

The sample holds a few counts of this clone. V is TRBV28 and J is TRBJ2-3; the match to TRBD2 covers 13 bases. J gave up 5 bases and V 4 bases, and 6 bases lay outside the gene matches. Germline V CDR1 and CDR2: MDHEN, SYDVKM. The CDR3 covers 16 residues. Written as DNA, the CDR3 is TGTGCCAGCAGTTCCACTAGCGGGAGGGAAGAAGATACGCAGTATTTT. As protein: CASSSTSGREEDTQYF.

This chain uses TRBV7-8 with TRBJ1-1; D is undetermined. CDR3 length: 15 residues. The germline V and J ends were trimmed by 3 bases and 2 bases, with 13 bases remaining between them. Germline V gene sequence: CDR1 SGHVS, CDR2 FQNEAQ. The CDR3 nucleotides read TGTGCCAGCAGCTTGGGGTTTGGTTCTAACACTGAAGCTTTCTTT. Translating gives CASSLGFGSNTEAFF.

This chain links TRBV6-4 with TRBJ2-1, with D tentatively TRBD1 (5 bases). The length of the CDR3 is 16 residues. V lost 0 bases and J 3 bases, leaving 12 bases between the germline ends. Germline lookup yields CDR1 MRHNA and CDR2 SNTAGT. In nucleotides, the CDR3 is TGTGCCAGCAGTGACTCGGTTGGGGCCGGCTACAATGAGCAGTTCTTC. It codes for CASSDSVGAGYNEQFF.

This clone is termed medium-sized (0.01 to 0.1%). J is TRBJ2-5 and V is TRBV6-5, with D maybe TRBD2 (6 bases). CDR1 and CDR2 (germline): MNHEY, SVGAGI. Between the trimmed V and J ends, which lost 0 bases and 4 bases, there was a span of 12 bases. CDR3 length: 15 amino acids. This CDR3 is CASSYSGTAAETQYF. The CDR3 DNA follows: TGTGCCAGCAGTTACTCCGGGACTGCGGCAGAGACCCAGTACTTC.

CDR3 amino acids: CASSSEESQPQHF. CDR3 in DNA: TGTGCCAGCAGTTCGGAGGAGAGCCAGCCCCAGCATTTT. The V call is TRBV28, the J call TRBJ1-5; D gene unclear. Germline V gene lookup returns CDR1 MDHEN and CDR2 SYDVKM. There are 13 residues in the CDR3. The V and J ends lost 4 bases and 7 bases respectively, with 11 bases between them.

The chain links TRBV28 to TRBJ2-5; D could derive from TRBD1 or TRBD2 (6 bases each). The CDR3 runs to 16 residues. Per germline, CDR1 MDHEN and CDR2 SYDVKM. The ends were cut back, 5 bases at V and 4 bases at J, with 20 bases in the middle. CDR3 nucleotides: TGTGCCAGCAGTCCCCAGCTCGGGGGCCATCGAGAGACCCAGTACTTC. Protein product: CASSPQLGGHRETQYF.

This chain links TRBV4-2 with TRBJ1-6, with D maybe TRBD1 (5 bases). From germline, CDR1 is LGHNA and CDR2 YNFKEQ. The CDR3 runs 16 residues. Trimming stripped 0 bases from V and 3 bases from J, with 9 bases between. CDR3 bases: TGTGCCAGCAGCCAAGAGGGGGGGTTCTATAATTCACCCCTCCACTTT. This encodes CASSQEGGFYNSPLHF.